Below are 9 T cell receptor beta chains sequenced from a single sample in a study of T cell responses to AZD1222 COVID-19 vaccine. Only in-frame clones appear in the TCRdb table, and some are missing; sequencing was by immunoSEQ multiplex PCR. The profile shows about 88,000 clones, around 90% of them singletons. Sample: peripheral blood, taken 28 days after the second AZD1222 dose. These receptors originate from an adult who received the AZD1222 COVID-19 vaccine.

CDR3 sequence: CASSQDFTDNQPQHF. CDR3 DNA: TGTGCCAGCAGCCAAGATTTTACAGACAATCAGCCCCAGCATTTT. V usage is TRBV3-1 (or the pseudogene TRBV3-2) and J usage is TRBJ1-5, with unresolved D. In germline, CDR1 is LGHDT, CDR2 YNNKEL (reference sequence). The CDR3 sequence is 15 residues long. V was shortened by 0 bases and J by 3 bases, with 9 bases between the two germline ends.

For the CDR3, the DNA is TGTGCCAGCAGCTCGGGGAGGCAAGAAGCTTTCTTT. Translating it yields CASSSGRQEAFF. The chain has TRBV7-9 and TRBJ1-1; no definite D call. Between the trimmed V and J ends, which lost 4 bases and 8 bases, there was a span of 11 bases. The CDR3 is 12 amino acids. The germline V gene encodes CDR1 SEHNR and CDR2 FQNEAQ (reference sequence).

The chain carries TRBV5-1 and TRBJ1-6; perhaps TRBD1 as D (6 bases). The germline V gene has CDR1 SGHRS and CDR2 YFSETQ. The V gene lost 0 bases and the J gene lost 10 bases, with 14 bases spanning the gap. This CDR3 contains 15 residues. The CDR3 DNA follows: TGCGCCAGCAGCTTGGCGGGACAAGGGAACTCACCCCTCCACTTT. Amino acid sequence: CASSLAGQGNSPLHF. The whole variable domain, filled in from reference TRBV5-1 and TRBJ1-6, reads KAGVTQTPRYLIKTRGQQVTLSCSPISGHRSVSWYQQTPGQGLQFLFEYFSETQRNKGNFPGRFSGRQFSNSRSEMNVSTLELGDSALYLCASSLAGQGNSPLHFGNGTRLTVT.

This clone was detected only once. The chain carries TRBV29-1 and TRBJ2-5, with TRBD1 matching 8 bases. This CDR3 contains 13 residues. From germline, CDR1 is SQVTM and CDR2 ANQGSEA. V dropped 6 bases and J dropped 9; count of bases not matched to a gene: 12. The CDR3 is CSVEREQGEAQYF. The DNA of the CDR3 is TGCAGCGTCGAACGGGAACAGGGGGAGGCCCAGTACTTC.

V and J are TRBV5-4 and TRBJ2-2; either TRBD1 or TRBD2 may fit D (5 bases each). CDR3 length: 17 residues. The germline V and J ends were trimmed by 3 bases and 6 bases, with 21 bases remaining between them. Germline CDR1 SGHNT, CDR2 YYREEE (reference sequence). CDR3 amino acids: CASSSPGGVRGAGELFF. The CDR3 DNA is TGTGCCAGCAGCTCCCCCGGTGGCGTCCGGGGCGCCGGGGAGCTGTTTTTT.

The chain is built from TRBV6-5 and TRBJ1-5; D not resolved. CDR3 length: 15 residues. V shed 0 bases and J shed 1 base, with 7 bases lying between them. Germline V gene sequence: CDR1 MNHEY, CDR2 SVGAGI. The CDR3 region has the DNA TGTGCCAGCAGTTACTCAGGCGGCAGCAATCAGCCCCAGCATTTT. As protein: CASSYSGGSNQPQHF.

The chain combines TRBV6-6 with TRBJ1-6; unclear D gene. CDR3 length: 16 residues. The germline V gene has CDR1 MNHNY and CDR2 SVGAGI (reference sequence). The V end was cut by 4 bases, the J end by 0 bases, with 10 bases between. Here the CDR3 DNA reads TGTGCCAGCAGTTCTGGACGGAGCTCCTATAATTCACCCCTCCACTTT. This translates into CASSSGRSSYNSPLHF.

This chain uses TRBV3-1 (or the pseudogene TRBV3-2) with TRBJ1-2, with unresolved D. Germline-derived CDR1 and CDR2 are LGHDT and YNNKEL (reference sequence). The CDR3 spans 13 residues. The ends were cut back, 3 bases at V and 3 bases at J, with 8 bases in the middle. The CDR3 sequence is CASSQNRHYGYTF. The DNA of the CDR3 is TGTGCCAGCAGCCAGAACAGACACTATGGCTACACCTTC.

This sequence joins TRBV18 and TRBJ2-7, with D uncertain. CDR1 is KGHSH, CDR2 LQKENI, per germline. Trimming stripped 6 bases from V and 3 bases from J, with 15 bases between. This CDR3 has 14 amino acids. CDR3 loop: CASSPPHDNYEQYF. The CDR3 DNA reads as TGTGCCAGCTCCCCCCCTCACGACAACTACGAGCAGTACTTC.